These T cell receptor beta chains were read from a single sample in a study of prognosis after radiotherapy for stage I lung cancer. TCRdb reprocessed the multiplex PCR reads via MiXCR and lists one record per CDR3 protein. Among roughly 17,000 distinct CDR3 sequences listed, over 25% were seen once. Sequenced material: PBMCs, taken before or after stereotactic body radiation therapy (not recorded which). These receptors were taken from a donor over 45 with non-small cell lung cancer. Each CDR3 is given with its conserved first and last residue. Each record gives: D gene, clone size, J gene, V gene, CDR3 protein, CDR3 DNA. D genes are given only for firm matches. The size entry is marked missing in some rows and otherwise reads once, few, many or a size class.

TRBD1,many,TRBJ2-2,TRBV6-1,CASTILQGGLFF,TGTGCCAGCACCATACTACAGGGGGGTCTGTTTTTT
TRBD2,medium-sized,TRBJ2-3,TRBV28,CASSSNLAGGLDTQYF,TGTGCCAGCAGCTCAAACTTAGCGGGAGGGCTTGATACGCAGTATTTT
-,many,TRBJ1-1,TRBV7-9,CASSLAGTPNTEAFF,TGTGCCAGCAGCTTAGCCGGGACACCGAACACTGAAGCTTTCTTT
TRBD1,-,TRBJ2-7,TRBV6-2/TRBV6-3,CASSEQTGIHEQYF,TGTGCCAGCAGTGAACAGACAGGGATCCACGAGCAGTACTTC
TRBD1,many,TRBJ1-2,TRBV2,CASRATGERGYTF,TGTGCCAGCAGGGCAACAGGGGAGAGGGGCTACACCTTC
TRBD2,-,TRBJ2-3,TRBV12-3/TRBV12-4,CASSFSAGEVYTQYF,TGTGCCAGCAGTTTTTCGGCGGGAGAGGTATATACGCAGTATTTT
TRBD1,many,TRBJ1-1,TRBV7-3,CASSSDRGRAFF,TGTGCCAGCAGCTCGGACAGGGGACGAGCTTTCTTT
-,many,TRBJ1-1,TRBV5-1,CASSLDGMNTEAFF,TGCGCCAGCAGCCTTGACGGTATGAACACTGAAGCTTTCTTT
-,many,TRBJ2-5,TRBV7-2,CASSRDNQETQYF,TGTGCCAGCAGCCGGGACAACCAAGAGACCCAGTACTTC
TRBD1,many,TRBJ1-4,TRBV12-3/TRBV12-4,CASSSTTGGEKLFF,TGTGCCAGCAGTTCGACGACAGGGGGTGAAAAACTGTTTTTT
TRBD2,many,TRBJ2-5,TRBV3-1,CASSARLAGSETQYF,TGTGCCAGCAGCGCCAGACTAGCGGGGTCAGAGACCCAGTACTTC
-,many,TRBJ1-4,TRBV19,CASSGDLGMEKLFF,TGTGCCAGTAGCGGGGACCTTGGGATGGAAAAACTGTTTTTT
TRBD2,-,TRBJ2-3,TRBV28,CASNILSSGSLMSTQYF,TGTGCCAGCAATATACTCTCTAGCGGGAGCCTCATGAGTACGCAGTATTTT
-,many,TRBJ2-7,TRBV11-2,CASSLDGGTVDEQYF,TGTGCCAGCAGCTTAGATGGGGGTACAGTAGACGAGCAGTACTTC
-,medium-sized,TRBJ1-1,TRBV6-1,CASSHRDGTEAFF,TGTGCCAGCAGCCACAGGGATGGCACTGAAGCTTTCTTT
-,-,TRBJ2-4,TRBV10-3,CAISEIKGDRNIQYF,TGTGCCATCAGTGAGATTAAGGGAGATCGAAACATTCAGTACTTC
-,many,TRBJ1-3,TRBV6-1,CASSEGAQGNTIYF,TGTGCCAGCAGTGAAGGGGCGCAGGGAAACACCATATATTTT
TRBD1,many,TRBJ2-2,TRBV5-6,CASSTGTGFTGELFF,TGTGCCAGCAGCACCGGGACAGGGTTCACCGGGGAGCTGTTTTTT
-,many,TRBJ2-5,TRBV5-6,CASSLGPRGETQYF,TGTGCCAGCAGCTTGGGGCCCCGGGGGGAGACCCAGTACTTC
-,many,TRBJ2-2,TRBV27,CASAIGWTGELFF,TGTGCCAGCGCCATAGGGTGGACCGGGGAGCTGTTTTTT
-,many,TRBJ2-7,TRBV7-9,CASSLRGVYEQYF,TGTGCCAGCAGCTTAAGGGGGGTCTACGAGCAGTACTTC
-,many,TRBJ2-6,TRBV4-1,CASSPGVGAFSGANVLTF,TGCGCCAGCAGCCCCGGGGTGGGGGCATTCTCTGGGGCCAACGTCCTGACTTTC
-,-,TRBJ1-5,TRBV19,CASSGRRYSNQPQNF,TGTGCCAGTAGCGGCAGGAGATATAGCAATCAGCCCCAGAATTTT
-,-,TRBJ2-6,TRBV28,CTSREVGRHGANVLTF,TGTACCAGCAGGGAGGTGGGGCGGCATGGGGCCAACGTCCTGACTTTC
-,-,TRBJ2-7,TRBV20-1,CSGTASTYQYF,TGCAGTGGGACAGCCTCCACCTACCAGTACTTC
-,-,TRBJ2-1,TRBV15,CATSRDRGDEQLF,TGTGCCACCAGCAGAGATCGTGGGGATGAGCAGCTCTTC
-,many,TRBJ2-4,TRBV14,CASSQGLGGAGNKNIQYF,TGTGCCAGCAGCCAAGGGCTGGGGGGCGCAGGTAACAAAAACATTCAGTACTTC
-,-,TRBJ2-1,TRBV2,CTSSESVRGVEQFF,TGTACCAGCAGTGAATCGGTGCGGGGAGTGGAGCAGTTCTTC
-,once,TRBJ1-1,TRBV20-1,CSAPRYGRNTEAFF,TGCAGTGCTCCGAGGTATGGTCGGAACACTGAAGCTTTCTTT
-,many,TRBJ1-1,TRBV5-5,CASSPNPGTTQVMNTEAFF,TGTGCCAGCAGCCCAAACCCCGGGACAACCCAGGTAATGAACACTGAAGCTTTCTTT
TRBD2,-,TRBJ2-1,TRBV5-6,CASSSLWDYTHNEQFF,TGTGCCAGCAGCTCCCTCTGGGACTACACCCACAATGAGCAGTTCTTC
-,many,TRBJ1-4,TRBV30,CAWSVLPQATNEKLFF,TGTGCCTGGAGTGTCCTTCCACAGGCAACTAATGAAAAACTGTTTTTT
TRBD1,medium-sized,TRBJ1-6,TRBV6-2/TRBV6-3,CASSYQGGSYNSPLHF,TGTGCCAGCAGTTATCAGGGGGGCAGCTATAATTCACCCCTCCACTTT
-,many,TRBJ2-3,TRBV9,CASSVQPDPTDTQYF,TGTGCCAGCAGCGTACAGCCAGACCCCACAGATACGCAGTATTTT
-,many,TRBJ2-3,TRBV19,CASSIGGGDTDTQYF,TGTGCCAGTAGTATTGGGGGAGGTGACACAGATACGCAGTATTTT
-,-,TRBJ1-1,TRBV10-3,CAISASLNTEAFF,TGTGCCATCAGTGCCAGTCTGAACACTGAAGCTTTCTTT
-,many,TRBJ2-5,TRBV28,CASRFWPAGQETQYF,TGTGCCAGCAGATTTTGGCCCGCGGGGCAAGAGACCCAGTACTTC
-,many,TRBJ2-7,TRBV6-2/TRBV6-3,CATRDRVSSYEQYF,TGTGCCACCAGGGACCGGGTGAGCTCCTACGAGCAGTACTTC
-,many,TRBJ2-1,TRBV11-3,CASSLDYPNEQFF,TGTGCCAGCAGCTTAGACTACCCCAATGAGCAGTTCTTC
TRBD1,many,TRBJ1-5,TRBV27,CASSSDRGGSNQPQHF,TGTGCCAGCAGTTCGGACAGGGGCGGTAGCAATCAGCCCCAGCATTTT
-,many,TRBJ2-7,TRBV7-6,CASSPETGINYEQYF,TGTGCCAGCAGCCCAGAAACCGGGATAAACTACGAGCAGTACTTC
-,few,TRBJ1-1,TRBV4-2,CASSQNLQGRETEAFF,TGTGCCAGCAGCCAAAATCTACAGGGAAGGGAAACTGAAGCTTTCTTT
-,many,TRBJ2-7,TRBV5-1,CASSLATVGDLIFF,TGCGCCAGCAGCTTGGCCACGGTAGGGGACCTCATCTTCTTC
-,many,TRBJ2-7,TRBV6-1,CASASGQLYEQYF,TGTGCCAGCGCGAGCGGACAACTCTACGAGCAGTACTTC
-,many,TRBJ1-5,TRBV30,CAWSPDLGQPQHF,TGTGCCTGGAGTCCAGACCTGGGACAGCCCCAGCATTTT
TRBD2,-,TRBJ2-3,TRBV6-2/TRBV6-3,CATASLRGASGSTDTQYF,TGTGCCACCGCGTCCCTTAGGGGGGCTAGCGGGAGCACAGATACGCAGTATTTT
TRBD2,many,TRBJ2-1,TRBV9,CASSVGSGSKSEQFF,TGTGCCAGCAGCGTGGGGAGCGGGAGTAAGTCTGAGCAGTTCTTC
TRBD2,-,TRBJ2-1,TRBV27,CASSWTSGSVNEQFF,TGTGCCAGCAGTTGGACTAGCGGGAGTGTCAATGAACAGTTCTTC